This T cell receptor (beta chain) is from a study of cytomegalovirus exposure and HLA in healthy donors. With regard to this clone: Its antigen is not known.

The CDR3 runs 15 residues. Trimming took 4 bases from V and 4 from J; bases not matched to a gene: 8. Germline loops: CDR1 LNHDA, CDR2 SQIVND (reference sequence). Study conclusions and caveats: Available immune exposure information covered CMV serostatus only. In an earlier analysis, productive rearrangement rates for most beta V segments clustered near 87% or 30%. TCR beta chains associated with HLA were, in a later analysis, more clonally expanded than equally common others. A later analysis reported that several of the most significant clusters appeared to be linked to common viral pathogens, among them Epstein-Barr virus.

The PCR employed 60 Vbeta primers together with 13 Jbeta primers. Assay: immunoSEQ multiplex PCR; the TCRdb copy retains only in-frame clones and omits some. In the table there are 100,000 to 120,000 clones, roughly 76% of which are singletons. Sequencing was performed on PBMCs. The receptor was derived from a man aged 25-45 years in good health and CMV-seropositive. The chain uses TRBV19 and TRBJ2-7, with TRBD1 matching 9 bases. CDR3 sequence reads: CASSTSDRGGYEQYF. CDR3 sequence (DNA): TGTGCCAGTAGTACATCGGACAGGGGTGGGTACGAGCAGTACTTC.